These 26 T cell receptor beta chains were sequenced from one sample in a study of cytomegalovirus exposure and HLA in healthy donors. Generated by immunoSEQ multiplex PCR, the TCRdb table keeps only in-frame clones and is missing some. The sample lists hundreds of thousands of clones, roughly 90% seen once, with approximately 0.8% in the top ten. Material: PBMCs. The source of these receptors is a woman aged 18 to 35 in good health and CMV-seronegative.

V and J are TRBV9 and TRBJ2-3; TRBD2 aligns across 12 bases. CDR1 and CDR2 (germline): SGDLS, YYNGEE. V shed 3 bases and J 3 bases; nucleotides not matched to a gene: 8. The CDR3 runs to 17 residues. CDR3: CASSATRTSGETDTQYF. The CDR3 DNA sequence: TGTGCCAGCAGCGCCACCCGGACTAGCGGGGAGACAGATACGCAGTATTTT.

The CDR3 sequence: CASSQDRDREETQYF. The CDR3 region has the DNA TGCGCCAGCAGCCAAGATAGGGACAGGGAAGAGACCCAGTACTTC. The chain joins TRBV4-1 to TRBJ2-5; 9 bases match TRBD1. With V trimmed by 0 bases and J by 3 bases, 2 bases remained unmatched. The CDR3 sequence is 15 residues long. Germline CDR1 and CDR2: MGHRA and YSYEKL.

The CDR3 loop reads CASSFGTSNEQYF. In DNA, the CDR3 is TGTGCCAGCAGCTTCGGGACATCGAACGAGCAGTACTTC. The chain combines TRBV5-6 with TRBJ2-7; weak D call: TRBD1 (6 bases). This CDR3 comprises 13 residues. Trimming stripped 2 bases from V and 5 bases from J, with 11 bases between. CDR1 and CDR2 (germline): SGHDT, YYEEEE.

This rearrangement joins TRBV7-6 to TRBJ2-2; D not resolved. This CDR3 is built from 12 residues. Germline-derived CDR1 and CDR2 are SGHVS and FNYEAQ. V lost 8 bases and J lost 6, with 10 bases in between. The CDR3 DNA follows: TGTGCCAGCGGTCTTTTAGCCGGGGAGCTGTTTTTT. Its translation: CASGLLAGELFF.

This chain links TRBV27 with TRBJ2-1; D might be TRBD2 (6 bases). Looked up from germline, CDR1 is MNHEY and CDR2 is SMNVEV (reference sequence). Trimming left V 6 bases short and J 7 bases short, with 16 bases between. CDR3 size: 14 residues. DNA for the CDR3: TGTGCCAGCAGGCCGGGACTCCCTGAAAATGAGCAGTTCTTC. This codes for CASRPGLPENEQFF.

The V gene is TRBV30, the J gene TRBJ2-3; a possible D gene is TRBD2 (5 bases). The V end was cut by 4 bases, the J end by 2 bases, with 13 bases between. The CDR3 runs to 14 residues. The germline V gene encodes CDR1 GTSNPN and CDR2 SVGIG (reference sequence). CDR3 region: CAWMRAGVTDTQYF. As DNA, the CDR3 is TGTGCCTGGATGCGGGCCGGGGTCACAGATACGCAGTATTTT.

The V and J genes are TRBV4-1 and TRBJ2-7; 11 nucleotides agree with TRBD2. Germline values: CDR1 MGHRA, CDR2 YSYEKL. The V segment lost 4 bases and the J segment 4 bases; nucleotides outside the gene matches: 3. This CDR3 region has 14 residues. The DNA for the CDR3 is TGCGCCAGCAGCCTTACTAGCGGGAGTTACGAGCAGTACTTC. Encoded protein: CASSLTSGSYEQYF.

The V gene is TRBV11-2, the J gene TRBJ2-3, with no clear D. The CDR3 extends over 15 amino acids. The V end lost 4 bases, the J end lost 0 bases, and 11 bases lay between the germline ends. Germline V gene sequence: CDR1 SGHAT, CDR2 FQNNGV. The CDR3 sequence is CASSSTVTSTDTQYF. The CDR3 nucleotides are TGTGCCAGCAGCTCTACAGTTACAAGCACAGATACGCAGTATTTT.

This clone was seen only a few times. This rearrangement joins TRBV10-3 to TRBJ1-2; D possibly corresponds to TRBD1 (6 bases). V dropped 6 bases and J dropped 8 bases, with 16 bases sitting between them. The CDR3 consists of 13 residues. Germline lookup yields CDR1 ENHRY and CDR2 SYGVKD. The DNA for the CDR3 is TGTGCCATCAGCACCGCGGGGGCTGGAGGCTACACCTTC. Its protein is CAISTAGAGGYTF.

The chain has TRBV6-5 and TRBJ1-1; D unclear. Trimming removed 5 bases from V and 1 base from J, with 14 bases in between. The length of the CDR3 is 15 residues. Germline CDR1 is MNHEY and CDR2 is SVGAGI. The CDR3 sequence is CASSADLRSNTEAFF. The CDR3 DNA reads TGTGCCAGCAGTGCGGACTTAAGGTCGAACACTGAAGCTTTCTTT.

This clone appeared once. V gene TRBV28 combines with J gene TRBJ2-5; perhaps TRBD1 as D (6 bases). The CDR3 is 17 amino acids. The V end lost 5 bases, the J end lost 4 bases, and 23 bases lay between the germline ends. The germline V gene has CDR1 MDHEN and CDR2 SYDVKM. CDR3: CASSGLMGASWGETQYF. In DNA form, the CDR3 reads TGTGCCAGCAGTGGCCTTATGGGGGCCTCTTGGGGAGAGACCCAGTACTTC.

V usage is TRBV4-2 and J usage is TRBJ2-1; the match to TRBD1 covers 7 bases. With 1 base clipped from V and 2 bases from J, the junction kept 2 bases outside the gene matches. The germline V gene encodes CDR1 LGHNA and CDR2 YNFKEQ. The CDR3 is 15 residues long. CDR3 DNA sequence: TGTGCCAGCAGCCAAGCCCAGGGGGCCTACAATGAGCAGTTCTTC. It translates to CASSQAQGAYNEQFF.

The CDR3 reads CASSLTGVSNIQYF. The CDR3, as DNA: TGTGCCAGCAGTTTAACGGGGGTGTCGAACATTCAGTACTTC. The chain joins TRBV27 to TRBJ2-4; D possibly corresponds to TRBD2 (6 bases). V gave up 2 bases and J gave up 7 bases, with 12 bases separating them. CDR1 is MNHEY and CDR2 is SMNVEV in the germline V gene (reference sequence). This CDR3 contains 14 residues.

The chain uses TRBV4-1 and TRBJ1-4, with D possibly TRBD1 on 5 matching bases. The CDR3 totals 15 residues. Trimming stripped 3 bases from V and 5 bases from J, with 13 bases between. Germline values: CDR1 MGHRA, CDR2 YSYEKL. CDR3 region: CASSHLPAGNEKLFF. In DNA form, the CDR3 reads TGCGCCAGCAGCCACCTTCCGGCAGGGAATGAAAAACTGTTTTTT.

This clone was recorded only once. One junction end disagrees with the germline gene, perhaps due to a read error. The chain combines TRBV15 with TRBJ2-5; D possibly matches TRBD1 or TRBD2 (5 bases each). Germline V gene lookup returns CDR1 LNHNV and CDR2 YYDKDF (reference sequence). The CDR3 covers 14 residues. The DNA for the CDR3 is TGTGCCACCAGCGGAGAGGGGAGCGGCGAGACCCAGTACTTC. Translation gives CATSGEGSGETQYF.

This clone occurred a few times. J is TRBJ2-1 and V is TRBV28; 12 bases are a match to TRBD2. Germline V gene sequence: CDR1 MDHEN, CDR2 SYDVKM. The CDR3 contains 16 residues. The J segment lost 10 bases and the V segment lost 5 bases, leaving 12 bases of the junction unmatched. DNA for the CDR3: TGTGCCAGCAGTCCGAACTTATCTAGCGGGAGGGCCGAGCAGTTCTTC. It translates to CASSPNLSSGRAEQFF.

CDR3 in DNA: TGCACCAGAAAGCCCTTGGCGGGAGCCTTCGCAGATACGCAGTATTTT. Translated: CTRKPLAGAFADTQYF. The rearrangement joins TRBV1 to TRBJ2-3; TRBD2, the table's D call, was not compared with the DNA. TRBV1 is a pseudogene locus. The CDR3 spans 16 residues.

The chain uses TRBV28 and TRBJ2-3, with D unclear. The germline V gene encodes CDR1 MDHEN and CDR2 SYDVKM. This CDR3 is built from 16 residues. Deletions cut 3 bases from V and 1 base from J, with 14 bases between. The CDR3 loop reads CASSFLRWARTDTQYF. In DNA, the CDR3 is TGTGCCAGCAGTTTCCTCAGGTGGGCCCGCACAGATACGCAGTATTTT. Filled out from reference TRBV28 and TRBJ2-3, the complete variable domain reads DVKVTQSSRYLVKRTGEKVFLECVQDMDHENMFWYRQDPGLGLRLIYFSYDVKMKEKGDIPEGYSVSREKKERFSLILESASTNQTSMYLCASSFLRWARTDTQYFGPGTRLTVL.

The chain joins TRBV5-1 to TRBJ2-7; 9 nucleotides agree with TRBD1. The CDR3 is made up of 17 amino acids. The J segment lost 1 base and the V segment lost 1 base, leaving 9 bases of the junction unmatched. Germline CDR1 SGHRS, CDR2 YFSETQ. In DNA, the CDR3 is TGCGCCAGCAGCTTGAAAGGTGGACAGGGGAGTTCCTACGAGCAGTACTTC. As protein: CASSLKGGQGSSYEQYF. The full variable domain, with the rest looked up from reference TRBV5-1 and TRBJ2-7, is KAGVTQTPRYLIKTRGQQVTLSCSPISGHRSVSWYQQTPGQGLQFLFEYFSETQRNKGNFPGRFSGRQFSNSRSEMNVSTLELGDSALYLCASSLKGGQGSSYEQYFGPGTRLTVT.

The gene calls are TRBV9 and TRBJ2-7; weak D call: TRBD2 (6 bases). The V end was cut by 0 bases, the J end by 3 bases, with 13 bases between. This CDR3 is 15 amino acids long. CDR1 is SGDLS and CDR2 is YYNGEE in the germline V gene. Here the CDR3 DNA reads TGTGCCAGCAGCGTAGACCTCGGGACTGTCTACGAGCAGTACTTC. Residues: CASSVDLGTVYEQYF.

The chain recombines TRBV5-5 with TRBJ1-2; 9 nucleotides line up with TRBD1. V shed 4 bases, J shed 2 bases, and the junction held 6 bases outside the gene matches. The CDR3 runs 15 residues. Germline V gives CDR1 SGHKS, CDR2 YYEKEE (reference sequence). The CDR3 coding sequence is TGTGCCAGCAGCACCCGGGACAGGGCAAACTATGGCTACACCTTC. Its protein product is CASSTRDRANYGYTF. The entire variable domain, with the rest obtained from reference TRBV5-5 and TRBJ1-2, is as follows: DAGVTQSPTHLIKTRGQQVTLRCSPISGHKSVSWYQQVLGQGPQFIFQYYEKEERGRGNFPDRFSARQFPNYSSELNVNALLLGDSALYLCASSTRDRANYGYTFGSGTRLTVV.

The chain combines TRBV30 with TRBJ2-5; TRBD1 matches 8 bases. CDR1 and CDR2 (germline): GTSNPN, SVGIG (reference sequence). The CDR3 runs 15 residues. The junction had 11 bases not matched to a gene; V was cut back by 4 bases and J by 4 bases. CDR3 DNA: TGTGCCTGGAACCCCCCAGGGGGCGCGGGAGAGACCCAGTACTTC. This codes for CAWNPPGGAGETQYF.

The chain carries TRBV6-5 and TRBJ2-3, with unresolved D. The CDR3 extends over 16 amino acids. V was cut by 2 bases and J by 0 bases, with 12 bases left in between. Germline CDR1 is MNHEY and CDR2 is SVGAGI. CDR3 amino acids: CASSYASHSSTDTQYF. The CDR3 DNA is TGTGCCAGCAGTTACGCGAGCCATTCTAGCACAGATACGCAGTATTTT.

The chain couples TRBV27 to TRBJ1-2; 9 positions agree with TRBD1. Germline V gives CDR1 MNHEY, CDR2 SMNVEV (reference sequence). The trim removed 5 bases at V and 4 bases at J, leaving 8 bases unmatched. There are 15 residues in the CDR3. CDR3 loop: CASSGQGLISYGYTF. DNA for the CDR3: TGTGCCAGCAGTGGACAGGGGCTCATCTCCTATGGCTACACCTTC.

The gene calls are TRBV2 and TRBJ2-7; 10 positions agree with TRBD2. Germline V lookup: CDR1 SNHLY, CDR2 FYNNEI. V trimming: 11 bases; J trimming: 6 bases; junction bases outside the gene matches: 10. The CDR3 has 13 amino acids. The CDR3 region is CAALASGRIEQYF. In DNA, the CDR3 is TGTGCCGCTCTGGCTAGCGGGAGAATCGAGCAGTACTTC.

This clone was counted between two and nine times. This chain joins TRBV7-2 and TRBJ2-7; D not resolved. CDR3 length: 15 amino acids. Germline V lookup: CDR1 SGHTA, CDR2 FQGNSA. Trimming shortened V by 5 bases and J by 0 bases, and 14 bases separated the two germline ends. The CDR3 DNA reads TGTGCCAGCAGCCCTAGGAATTCGGGCTCCTACGAGCAGTACTTC. Its protein is CASSPRNSGSYEQYF.